These 32 T cell receptor beta chains came from one sample sequenced in a study of blood T cells in healthy people across ages. With a J-beta primer mix and a sample-barcoded 5' primer, a second PCR ran 7 to 11 cycles. TCRdb reprocessed the 5' RACE reads with MiXCR, giving one entry per CDR3 protein. The table shows about 940,000 distinct CDR3 sequences, with about 48% occurring only once. Sequencing was carried out using blood. These receptors were collected from a man aged 25 to 40 in good health.

This clonotype was observed a handful of times. The chain couples TRBV7-9 to TRBJ1-2; D is unclear. The CDR3 sequence is 14 residues long. V lost 6 bases and J 0 bases, leaving 11 bases between the germline ends. Germline assignment: CDR1 SEHNR and CDR2 FQNEAQ (reference sequence). CDR3 sequence: CASSRLGANYGYTF. As DNA, the CDR3 is TGTGCCAGCAGTCGCTTGGGAGCTAACTATGGCTACACCTTC.

The gene calls are TRBV7-2 and TRBJ2-5, with D unclear. The V gene's germline CDR1 is SGHTA and CDR2 FQGNSA. CDR3 length equals 14 residues. Trimming stripped 4 bases from V and 11 bases from J, with 20 bases between. In DNA form, the CDR3 reads TGTGCCAGCAGCTCCGGCGGTTTTGGCGATGAGCAGTACTTC. This sequence encodes CASSSGGFGDEQYF.

This clonotype was picked up a small number of times. The rearrangement uses TRBV5-1 and TRBJ1-6; D call uncertain. Germline CDR1 and CDR2: SGHRS and YFSETQ. Trimming pared 5 bases from V and 0 bases from J, leaving 15 bases between. The CDR3 contains 17 residues. The CDR3 reads CASRETDESSYNSPLHF. The CDR3 DNA reads as TGCGCCAGCAGGGAAACAGACGAGAGCTCCTATAATTCACCCCTCCACTTT.

The chain links TRBV7-2 to TRBJ2-1; D gene ambiguous. Germline lookup yields CDR1 SGHTA and CDR2 FQGNSA. The CDR3 covers 14 residues. The V gene lost 2 bases and the J gene lost 7 bases, with 12 bases spanning the gap. The CDR3 is CASSLPTIRNEQFF. CDR3 bases: TGTGCCAGCAGCTTACCCACAATTAGGAATGAGCAGTTCTTC.

Only a few counts were recorded for this clonotype. This rearrangement joins TRBV20-1 to TRBJ1-2; D is possibly TRBD1 (6 bases). The V gene's germline CDR1 is DFQATT and CDR2 SNEGSKA (reference sequence). The germline V and J ends were trimmed by 6 bases and 3 bases, with 11 bases remaining between them. This CDR3 is 12 amino acids long. The DNA of the CDR3 is TGCAGTGCAACCGGGACACACTATGGCTACACCTTC. It encodes CSATGTHYGYTF.

This chain connects TRBV20-1 to TRBJ2-7; TRBD1 aligns across 8 bases. V lost 6 bases to trimming and J lost 2 bases; unmatched junction nucleotides: 9. The germline V gene has CDR1 DFQATT and CDR2 SNEGSKA (reference sequence). The CDR3 has 14 residues. The CDR3 sequence is CSAIGTGNPYEQYF. CDR3 coding DNA: TGCAGTGCAATCGGGACAGGTAACCCCTACGAGCAGTACTTC.

This clonotype is labeled medium-sized. This rearrangement joins TRBV3-1 to TRBJ2-1; unclear D gene. Trimming stripped 3 bases from V and 9 bases from J, with 18 bases between. The CDR3 is made up of 15 amino acids. Germline CDR1 is LGHDT and CDR2 is YNNKEL (reference sequence). The CDR3 DNA sequence: TGTGCCAGCAGCCAGACGCTAGTTTCCCATGGTGAGCAGTTCTTC. Its translation is CASSQTLVSHGEQFF.

The chain joins TRBV6-1 to TRBJ1-5; no reliable D call. This CDR3 comprises 11 residues. V lost 4 bases and J 6 bases, leaving 4 bases between the germline ends. The germline V gene encodes CDR1 MNHNS and CDR2 SASEGT. The CDR3: CASSGLQPQHF. The CDR3 nucleotides are TGTGCCAGCAGTGGACTTCAGCCCCAGCATTTT.

There are a few counts of this clonotype. The chain joins TRBV4-2 to TRBJ1-2; D remains unclear. V was shortened by 0 bases and J by 8 bases, with 7 bases between the two germline ends. The germline gives CDR1 LGHNA, CDR2 YNFKEQ. CDR3 size: 12 residues. The CDR3 bases are TGTGCCAGCAGCCAAGATGGCAGCGGCTACACCTTC. It is translated as CASSQDGSGYTF.

The genes are TRBV28 and TRBJ1-2; TRBD1 is a possible D gene (5 bases). Germline values: CDR1 MDHEN, CDR2 SYDVKM. Trimming removed 7 bases at V and 8 bases at J, with 20 bases between. The CDR3 is made up of 14 amino acids. CDR3 protein: CASTGGVRLEGYTF. The DNA of the CDR3 is TGTGCCAGCACCGGGGGGGTCCGACTTGAGGGCTACACCTTC.

The chain joins TRBV6-5 to TRBJ1-2, with a possible D match to TRBD1 (6 bases). This CDR3 region has 14 residues. From germline, CDR1 is MNHEY and CDR2 SVGAGI. Trimming removed 5 bases at V and 8 bases at J, with 18 bases between. CDR3 DNA: TGTGCCAGCAGTCCCGGGGGCAGCCCGGAAGGCTACACCTTC. As protein: CASSPGGSPEGYTF.

This chain uses TRBV4-1 with TRBJ2-7; D unclear. This CDR3 has 15 residues. V was trimmed by 1 base and J by 1 base, leaving 11 bases between them. Germline loops: CDR1 MGHRA, CDR2 YSYEKL. In DNA, the CDR3 is TGCGCCAGCAGCCAAGTTCAGGACGCTTCCTACGAGCAGTACTTC. As protein: CASSQVQDASYEQYF.

This clonotype was counted only a few times. J is TRBJ2-7 and V is TRBV5-1; the match to TRBD1 covers 8 bases. This CDR3 spans 14 amino acids. The J segment lost 3 bases and the V segment lost 4 bases, leaving 6 bases of the junction unmatched. Germline assignment: CDR1 SGHRS and CDR2 YFSETQ. CDR3 sequence (DNA): TGCGCCAGCAGCCCGGGACAGGACCACTACGAGCAGTACTTC. Its translation: CASSPGQDHYEQYF.

The chain links TRBV28 to TRBJ1-2; D gene ambiguous. Germline V CDR1 and CDR2: MDHEN, SYDVKM. CDR3 length: 15 amino acids. The V end was cut by 7 bases, the J end by 4 bases, with 19 bases between. The CDR3 spells CASNTYARELYGYTF. Here the CDR3 DNA reads TGTGCCAGCAACACATACGCCCGGGAGCTCTATGGCTACACCTTC.

For this clonotype: This may stem from a read error, because a much larger clone lies one nucleotide away. The chain recombines TRBV7-2 with TRBJ2-1; no reliable D call. The germline gives CDR1 SGHTA, CDR2 FQGNSA. The CDR3 is 15 amino acids. The CDR3, as DNA: TGTGCCAGCAGCGAAATGACTGGTGCGGTGAATGAGCGGTTCTTC. This translates into CASSEMTGAVNERFF.

The table lists this clonotype with many counts. V is TRBV5-1 and J is TRBJ2-7; D possibly corresponds to TRBD2 (6 bases). This CDR3 is 14 amino acids long. Between the trimmed V and J ends, which lost 9 bases and 3 bases, there was a span of 19 bases. CDR1 SGHRS and CDR2 YFSETQ come from the germline V gene. In DNA form, the CDR3 reads TGCGCCACCTCACTTGGGGAGGCCCGCTACGAGCAGTACTTC. Its translation: CATSLGEARYEQYF.

This clonotype was counted only a few times. The chain recombines TRBV12-3 or TRBV12-4 with TRBJ2-1, with no clear D. The CDR3 sequence is 13 residues long. Trimming cost V 5 bases and J 8 bases, with 13 bases left between them. In nucleotides, the CDR3 is TGTGCCAGCAGTCCCCCCGGGTTCCATGAGCAGTTCTTC. Translated, it gives CASSPPGFHEQFF.

J is TRBJ1-4 and V is TRBV7-9, with D unresolved. V was shortened by 1 base and J by 8 bases, with 11 bases between the two germline ends. Germline CDR1 and CDR2: SEHNR and FQNEAQ (reference sequence). The CDR3 has 14 amino acids. The CDR3 spells CASSLGSLREKLFF. Written as DNA, the CDR3 is TGTGCCAGCAGCTTAGGCAGCCTCCGGGAAAAACTGTTTTTT.

The chain has TRBV15 and TRBJ2-7; D perhaps matches TRBD1 (6 bases). The germline CDR1 and CDR2 sequences are LNHNV and YYDKDF (reference sequence). V was pared by 0 bases and J by 1 base, with 7 bases between. This CDR3 spans 14 amino acids. CDR3 loop: CATSRDTGSYEQYF. The CDR3 region has the DNA TGTGCCACCAGCAGAGATACAGGGTCCTACGAGCAGTACTTC.

The genes are TRBV10-3 and TRBJ2-6, with 7 positions matching TRBD1. This CDR3 spans 15 amino acids. Germline V gene data show CDR1 as ENHRY and CDR2 as SYGVKD. J was trimmed by 0 bases and V by 6 bases; bases with no gene match: 2. The CDR3 DNA is TGTGCCATCAGCACAGGGGACTCTGGGGCCAACGTCCTGACTTTC. This encodes CAISTGDSGANVLTF.

The J gene is TRBJ2-4, the V gene TRBV27; D gene unclear. V gave up 8 bases and J gave up 3 bases, with 14 bases separating them. Germline-derived CDR1 and CDR2 are MNHEY and SMNVEV (reference sequence). The CDR3 contains 14 residues. For the CDR3, the DNA is TGTGCCAGCGGCACCGGATCAAGCAAAAACATTCAGTACTTC. The encoded protein is CASGTGSSKNIQYF.

V gene TRBV29-1 combines with J gene TRBJ1-3; a possible D gene is TRBD1 (6 bases). The length of the CDR3 is 13 residues. Germline V lookup: CDR1 SQVTM, CDR2 ANQGSEA. V lost 5 bases to trimming and J lost 0 bases, with 8 bases between them. CDR3 in DNA: TGCAGCGTTCAACAGGGCTCTGGAAACACCATATATTTT. This codes for CSVQQGSGNTIYF.

This clonotype was seen a few times. The chain is built from TRBV12-3 or TRBV12-4 and TRBJ1-2; no firm D call. The CDR3 length is 14 residues. V was cut by 4 bases and J by 4 bases, with 13 bases left in between. Here the CDR3 reads CASSSQMVGYGYTF. DNA of the CDR3: TGTGCCAGCAGTTCCCAAATGGTGGGCTATGGCTACACCTTC.

CDR3 sequence reads: CASSALAGESTDTQYF. The CDR3 region has the DNA TGTGCCAGCAGCGCACTAGCGGGAGAGAGCACAGATACGCAGTATTTT. The chain carries TRBV7-9 and TRBJ2-3; 11 nucleotides agree with TRBD2. V was clipped by 5 bases and J by 0 bases; unmatched bases: 4. CDR1 SEHNR and CDR2 FQNEAQ come from the germline V gene (reference sequence). CDR3 size: 16 residues.

CDR3 DNA sequence: TGCAGTGCTAGAGGGCTAGCGGGGGACTACAGTGAGCAGTACTTC. Residues: CSARGLAGDYSEQYF. This chain joins TRBV20-1 and TRBJ2-5; 10 bases align to TRBD2. The CDR3 extends over 15 amino acids. V lost 1 base and J lost 11; bases outside the gene matches: 13. CDR1 and CDR2 from the germline V gene are DFQATT and SNEGSKA (reference sequence).

The genes are TRBV10-2 and TRBJ2-1; TRBD2 is a possible D gene (5 bases). Germline V gene sequence: CDR1 WSHSY, CDR2 SAAADI. V lost 8 bases and J lost 6, with 11 bases in between. The CDR3 extends over 12 amino acids. The CDR3 DNA reads TGCGCCAGCGCGGGTTTCCCCAATGAGCAGTTCTTC. This codes for CASAGFPNEQFF.

The chain uses TRBV25-1 and TRBJ2-5; 8 nucleotides align to TRBD1. V trimming: 11 bases; J trimming: 4 bases; junction bases outside the gene matches: 9. The CDR3 is 13 amino acids. The germline gives CDR1 MGHDK, CDR2 SYGVNS. The CDR3 nucleotides are TGTGCCTCCCACAACCAGGGGGCAGAGACCCAGTACTTC. This translates into CASHNQGAETQYF.

V gene TRBV10-3 combines with J gene TRBJ2-1; unclear D gene. CDR3 length: 14 residues. From germline, CDR1 is ENHRY and CDR2 SYGVKD. Trimming pared 4 bases from V and 2 bases from J, leaving 9 bases between. For the CDR3, the DNA is TGTGCCATCAGTGGTTACGGAACCTACAATGAGCAGTTCTTC. Translation: CAISGYGTYNEQFF.

The V and J genes are TRBV12-3 or TRBV12-4 and TRBJ1-5, with D unresolved. This CDR3 is built from 14 residues. V lost 0 bases and J 9 bases, leaving 12 bases between the germline ends. CDR3: CASSLAAGNRPQHF. As DNA, the CDR3 is TGTGCCAGCAGTTTAGCGGCAGGTAACCGGCCCCAGCATTTT.

The chain joins TRBV20-1 to TRBJ2-3; perhaps TRBD1 as D (5 bases). V lost 5 bases and J lost 2, with 14 bases in between. The CDR3 contains 14 residues. CDR1 DFQATT and CDR2 SNEGSKA come from the germline V gene (reference sequence). CDR3 in DNA: TGCAGTGCTCTTGACAGCCGATTCACAGATACGCAGTATTTT. Translation: CSALDSRFTDTQYF.

The rearrangement uses TRBV29-1 and TRBJ2-7, with D tentatively TRBD2 (6 bases). The germline CDR1 and CDR2 sequences are SQVTM and ANQGSEA. The CDR3 has 12 amino acids. V lost 3 bases and J 5 bases, leaving 11 bases between the germline ends. This chain's CDR3 is CSVDVTGDEQYF. CDR3 nucleotide sequence: TGCAGCGTTGACGTGACGGGGGACGAGCAGTACTTC.

As concerns this clonotype: The junction departs from the called germline gene at one end, perhaps through a read error. This chain uses TRBV2 with TRBJ1-6, with D unresolved. Germline CDR1 is SNHLY and CDR2 is FYNNEI. The CDR3 is made up of 14 amino acids. The CDR3 nucleotides read TGTGTCAGCAGAGAGACGGTGGGGAATTCACCCCTCCACTTT. This gives the protein CVSRETVGNSPLHF.